This paragraph covers one T cell receptor (beta chain) sequence. The data were obtained in a study of control samples from healthy donors and cancer patients. Sequencing used immunoSEQ multiplex PCR; TCRdb keeps in-frame clones, though not all of them. The table has 190,000 or so clones, over 80% seen once; the top ten hold more than 1.1%. Germline V gene lookup returns CDR1 SGHTA and CDR2 FQGNSA. V was trimmed by 8 bases and J by 6 bases, leaving 14 bases between them. The CDR3 runs to 13 residues. V is TRBV7-2 and J is TRBJ2-1; D ambiguous. This receptor was obtained from a man between 18 and 29 years old in good health. Material for sequencing was blood. CDR3 region: CASRSGRGNEQFF. CDR3 nucleotides: TGTGCCAGCCGTTCCGGGCGAGGCAATGAGCAGTTCTTC.